This TCR beta chain came from a study of beta chain features in type 1 diabetes. Overall study findings and caveats: When Type 1 diabetes patients were examined, their TCRB CDR3s proved moderately but significantly shorter in all four CD4+ subsets. A greater similarity of naive, central memory and Treg TCRB repertoires was seen among patients than among healthy donors.

The sequenced template was cDNA made from the entire isolated RNA. Reads from naive, central memory and regulatory T cell samples averaged about 3.9 million. The assay was immunoSEQ multiplex PCR, and TCRdb's table has in-frame clones only and misses some. The sample yields 150,000 to 190,000 clones, around 10% seen once. This CDR3 spans 14 amino acids. The germline V gene has CDR1 PRHDT and CDR2 FYEKMQ (reference sequence). The germline V and J ends were trimmed by 5 bases and 3 bases, with 11 bases remaining between them. Approximately 100 mL of blood, on average, came from one heparinised draw per donor. To note about this clone: Its antigen is not identified.

The origin of this receptor is a young man in good health. Sequenced sample: central memory CD4+ T cells from blood. V is TRBV13 and J is TRBJ2-4; D not certain. CDR3 amino acids: CASSRPVGKNIQYF. CDR3 DNA sequence: TGTGCCAGCAGCCGACCGGTCGGCAAAAACATTCAGTACTTC.